This is a list of T cell receptor beta chains from one sample in a study of T cell repertoires in cytomegalovirus infection. Their cognate antigens are unknown. Via MiXCR, TCRdb re-called the reads, giving one row per CDR3 protein. The sample includes around 900,000 distinct CDR3 sequences, around 31% of them seen just once. Sample: cultured CD8+ T cells from PBMCs, taken from culture after CMV antigen stimulation. The receptors derive from a human donor in good health (CMV status not recorded). Some clones in this sample may be carry-over from other donors' samples. Both conserved end residues are part of each CDR3. D genes are given only for firm matches. Clone size is given for some rows only: seen once, a few or many times, or a class if the clone is expanded.

clone size: few; V gene: TRBV7-6; D gene: -; J gene: TRBJ1-6; CDR3 protein: CASSLAGSYNNSPLHF
clone size: few; V gene: TRBV11-3; D gene: -; J gene: TRBJ2-1; CDR3 protein: CASSPPLGNEQFF
clone size: few; V gene: TRBV7-9; D gene: TRBD1; J gene: TRBJ1-2; CDR3 protein: CASSPPWTGADGYTF
clone size: few; V gene: TRBV28; D gene: -; J gene: TRBJ2-5; CDR3 protein: CASSLPERRETQYF
clone size: few; V gene: TRBV10-1; D gene: TRBD2; J gene: TRBJ2-1; CDR3 protein: CASSETIAGGPDNEQFF
clone size: -; V gene: TRBV7-9; D gene: TRBD1; J gene: TRBJ2-7; CDR3 protein: CASSGTGQAYEQYF
clone size: -; V gene: TRBV19; D gene: -; J gene: TRBJ1-1; CDR3 protein: CASSPLTAGRTEAFF
clone size: -; V gene: TRBV7-9; D gene: TRBD2; J gene: TRBJ2-2; CDR3 protein: CASSSSLSGGTTGELFF
clone size: -; V gene: TRBV3-1; D gene: TRBD2; J gene: TRBJ2-4; CDR3 protein: CASSLWEASGGRRNIQYF
clone size: many; V gene: TRBV11-3; D gene: TRBD1; J gene: TRBJ2-1; CDR3 protein: CASSSRDRGNEQFF
clone size: -; V gene: TRBV5-5; D gene: TRBD2; J gene: TRBJ2-1; CDR3 protein: CASSLGTGGRYNEQFF
clone size: few; V gene: TRBV7-7; D gene: TRBD1; J gene: TRBJ2-7; CDR3 protein: CASSLGQGHSYEQYF